Presented here are 7 T cell receptor beta chains from one specimen sequenced in a study of early T cells in non-severe SARS-CoV-2 infection. MiXCR, applied by TCRdb to the 5' RACE reads, yields one record per CDR3 protein. Altogether 80,000 or so distinct CDR3 sequences are present, less than 15% being singletons, with the ten largest covering 3.4%. The sequenced sample consisted of whole blood. All receptors come from an adult who was a healthcare worker with PCR-confirmed SARS-CoV-2 infection or an uninfected control (not recorded which).

This clonotype was counted only a few times. The chain is built from TRBV29-1 and TRBJ1-1; D gene uncertain. From germline, CDR1 is SQVTM and CDR2 ANQGSEA. The V end lost 8 bases, the J end lost 1 base, and 14 bases lay between the germline ends. There are 13 residues in the CDR3. CDR3 bases: TGCAGCTCCTCGAGTCAACCGAACACTGAAGCTTTCTTT. As protein: CSSSSQPNTEAFF.

This clonotype was seen a handful of times. CDR3 residues: CASLRLSNEQFF. The CDR3 nucleotides read TGTGCCAGCCTCCGACTTTCCAATGAGCAGTTCTTC. The chain carries TRBV2 and TRBJ2-1; D is unclear. Trimming shortened V by 8 bases and J by 6 bases, and 11 bases separated the two germline ends. The CDR3 is 12 residues long. The germline gives CDR1 SNHLY, CDR2 FYNNEI.

The chain has TRBV14 and TRBJ1-1, with D tentatively TRBD1 (6 bases). The V end lost 8 bases, the J end lost 0 bases, and 13 bases lay between the germline ends. Germline CDR1 SGHDN, CDR2 FVKESK. The CDR3 spans 14 residues. The chain's CDR3 is CASREGGMNTEAFF. The DNA for the CDR3 is TGTGCCAGCCGTGAAGGGGGGATGAACACTGAAGCTTTCTTT.

This clonotype was detected only a few times. DNA of the CDR3: TGCAGCGTTGGACCCCAGGGGGCCGGTCAGCCCCAGCATTTT. Translating it yields CSVGPQGAGQPQHF. This rearrangement joins TRBV29-1 to TRBJ1-5, with TRBD1 identical over 8 bases. The V gene end was trimmed by 4 bases and the J gene end by 6 bases; junction bases not matched to a gene: 8. CDR3 size: 14 residues. Germline loops: CDR1 SQVTM, CDR2 ANQGSEA.

This clonotype was counted only a few times. V usage is TRBV2 and J usage is TRBJ2-2, with D possibly TRBD1 on 6 matching bases. Germline assignment: CDR1 SNHLY and CDR2 FYNNEI. The V end lost 6 bases, the J end lost 6 bases, and 14 bases lay between the germline ends. The CDR3 has 14 residues. As DNA, the CDR3 is TGTGCCAGCAGCGACGACAGGTTCTCCGGGGAGCTGTTTTTT. It encodes CASSDDRFSGELFF.

The table lists this clonotype with a few counts. This chain links TRBV3-1 with TRBJ2-3; D may be TRBD2 (5 bases). Trimming removed 1 base at V and 6 bases at J, with 11 bases between. The CDR3 spans 14 residues. Germline lookup yields CDR1 LGHDT and CDR2 YNNKEL (reference sequence). The CDR3 sequence is CASSQAARGDTQYF. The CDR3 bases are TGTGCCAGCAGCCAAGCGGCTCGAGGGGATACGCAGTATTTT.

This clonotype showed up just a few times. This chain uses TRBV5-1 with TRBJ2-7, with 9 nucleotides matching TRBD1. Germline-derived CDR1 and CDR2 are SGHRS and YFSETQ. The CDR3 is 14 amino acids. V was clipped by 4 bases and J by 3 bases; unmatched bases: 5. CDR3 in amino acids: CASSKQGANYEQYF. The CDR3 nucleotides are TGCGCCAGCAGCAAACAGGGGGCTAACTACGAGCAGTACTTC.